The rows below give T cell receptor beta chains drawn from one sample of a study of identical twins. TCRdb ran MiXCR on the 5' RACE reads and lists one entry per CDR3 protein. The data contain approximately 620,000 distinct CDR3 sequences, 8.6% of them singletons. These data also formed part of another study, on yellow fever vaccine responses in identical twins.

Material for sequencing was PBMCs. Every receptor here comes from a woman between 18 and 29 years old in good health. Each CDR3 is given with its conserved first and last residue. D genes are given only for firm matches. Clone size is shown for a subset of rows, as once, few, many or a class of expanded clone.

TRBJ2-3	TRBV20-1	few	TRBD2	TGCAGTGCTACCGAGGGCGGGAGGTTTACAGATACGCAGTATTTT	CSATEGGRFTDTQYF
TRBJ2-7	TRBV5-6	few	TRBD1	TGTGCCAGCAGCATGCTAACCGGGACAGGGAGCTCCTACGAGCAGTACTTC	CASSMLTGTGSSYEQYF
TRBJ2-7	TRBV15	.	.	TGTGCCACCAGCAGGGACGGGACTGGGAATTACGAGCAGTACTTC	CATSRDGTGNYEQYF
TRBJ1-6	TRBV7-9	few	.	TGTGCCAGCCGGAGCAATGCGAATTCACCCCTCCACTTT	CASRSNANSPLHF
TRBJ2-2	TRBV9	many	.	TGTGCCAGCAGCCCTAGGGGCACCGGGGAGCTGTTTTTT	CASSPRGTGELFF
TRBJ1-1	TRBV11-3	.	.	TGTGCCAGCAGCTTAGCGGGGGGCTTGGGCACTGAAGCTTTCTTT	CASSLAGGLGTEAFF
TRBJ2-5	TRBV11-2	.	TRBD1	TGTGCCAGCAGCCCACTCCCCTGGGACAGGGGTAAGGAGACCCAGTACTTC	CASSPLPWDRGKETQYF
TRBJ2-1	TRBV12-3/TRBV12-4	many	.	TGTGCCAGCAGTTTAGTGGCGGTCTCCTACAATGAGCAGTTCTTC	CASSLVAVSYNEQFF
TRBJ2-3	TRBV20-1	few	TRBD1	TGCAGTGCTAGGCCCCCCGGGACAGGGGGACTAGATACGCAGTATTTT	CSARPPGTGGLDTQYF
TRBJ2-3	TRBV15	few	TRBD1	TGTGCCACCAGCAGAGAGACAGGGGGCGCAGATACGCAGTATTTT	CATSRETGGADTQYF
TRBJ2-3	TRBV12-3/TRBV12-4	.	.	TGTGCCAGCAGTTTAGAAGGTGGGGTTACGCAGTATTTT	CASSLEGGVTQYF
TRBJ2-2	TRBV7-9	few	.	TGTGCCAGCAGCTTTAGACAGAACACCGGGGAGCTGTTTTTT	CASSFRQNTGELFF
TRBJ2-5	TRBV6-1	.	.	TGTGCCAGCACCATTACGCAGGGATTTGAGACCCAGTACTTC	CASTITQGFETQYF
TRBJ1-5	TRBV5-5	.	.	TGTGCCAGCAGCTCCGGTGGCGGGCTCAGCAATCAGCCCCAGCATTTT	CASSSGGGLSNQPQHF
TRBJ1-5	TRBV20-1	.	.	TGCAGTGCTAGAGACAGGGGACTTAATCAGCCCCAGCATTTT	CSARDRGLNQPQHF
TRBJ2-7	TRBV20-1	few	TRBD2	TGCAGTGCTAGTCCCACTAGCGGGGGCTCCGGGCAGTACTTC	CSASPTSGGSGQYF
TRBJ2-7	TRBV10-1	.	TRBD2	TGCGCCAGCAGTGAGTTTACTAGCGGGAGGCGAAGCTCCTACGAGCAGTACTTC	CASSEFTSGRRSSYEQYF
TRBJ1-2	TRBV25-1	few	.	TGTGCCAGCAGTGACGTCGGGAAAATTAATGGCTACACCTTC	CASSDVGKINGYTF
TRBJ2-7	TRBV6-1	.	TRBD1	TGTGCCAGCAGCTCCCTTTCCGGGACAGGGCCCTACGAGCAGTACTTC	CASSSLSGTGPYEQYF
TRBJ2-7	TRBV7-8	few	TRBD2	TGTGCCTCAACGACATCGCCGGGAGGTGAGCAGTACTTC	CASTTSPGGEQYF
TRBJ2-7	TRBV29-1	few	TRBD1	TGCAGCGTCCGGGACAGGGCCTACGAGCAGTACTTC	CSVRDRAYEQYF